This T cell receptor (beta chain) was found in a study of shared clonotypes between healthy human individuals. Positively selected for CCR7, the CD45RO-negative cells used as naive CD8 cells excluded terminally differentiated effector memory CD45RA+ cells. The authors' processing: Junction-only sequences without quality scores came from ImmunoSEQ, so filtering differed. TCRdb's table, derived via immunoSEQ multiplex PCR, lists solely in-frame clones and lacks some. For V, J and clone size, that table is used; D and trimming come from the DNA. Seen here are hundreds of thousands of clones, about 92% observed once, and the top ten hold about 24%. The V gene lost 3 bases and the J gene lost 4 bases, with 14 bases spanning the gap. This CDR3 spans 15 amino acids. Germline V lookup: CDR1 PRHDT, CDR2 FYEKMQ (reference sequence).

This chain links TRBV13 with TRBJ2-3; the D gene is possibly TRBD2 (6 bases). The clonotype was recovered from a man between 25 and 39 years old in good health. Source material: naive CD8+ T cells sorted from blood. The CDR3 loop is CASSLEGPGADTQYF. The CDR3 nucleotides are TGTGCCAGCAGCTTGGAGGGCCCGGGGGCAGATACGCAGTATTTT.